This T cell receptor beta chain was documented in a study of T cell responses to AZD1222 COVID-19 vaccine. Study-wide points: Repertoire sampling happened only post peak T cell response.

Produced via immunoSEQ multiplex PCR; TCRdb's table is partial and in-frame only. Altogether around 190,000 clones are present, 88% being singletons, with the ten largest covering around 10%. About this clone: Antigen specificity is unknown. Other DNA sequences from this sample encode an identical CDR3 as well.

This receptor was taken from an adult who received the AZD1222 COVID-19 vaccine. The sample was peripheral blood, taken 28 days after the second AZD1222 dose.

The CDR3 sequence is CASSQAGSGANVLTF. DNA for the CDR3: TGTGCCAGCAGCCAGGCAGGGTCTGGGGCCAACGTCCTGACTTTC. The chain combines TRBV3-1 (or the pseudogene TRBV3-2) with TRBJ2-6, with D tentatively TRBD1 (5 bases). V shed 3 bases and J shed 1 base, with 7 bases lying between them. The CDR3 extends over 15 amino acids. Germline loops: CDR1 LGHDT, CDR2 YNNKEL (reference sequence).